The next 19 T cell receptor beta chains were all read from a single sample in a study of glioma-infiltrating T cells after dendritic cell vaccination (dated by TCRdb to 2016 to 2017). Libraries came from the immunoSEQ multiplex PCR assay. TCRdb stores this immuneACCESS table with in-frame sequences only. Part of the clones is absent; in the studies checked, under half of the shortfall reflects unresolved V genes, and no reason is known for the rest. Present in this sample are approximately 82,000 clones, around 90% of which were seen just once. The top ten constitute roughly 3.1% of the sample. The source was blood, collected before dendritic cell vaccination. The receptor source for this set is a human donor with glioblastoma.

The genes are TRBV4-1 and TRBJ1-5; possible D gene TRBD1, 6 bases. V was clipped by 1 base and J by 0 bases, with 10 bases between them. The CDR3 spans 16 residues. CDR1 is MGHRA, CDR2 YSYEKL, per germline. CDR3 sequence (DNA): TGCGCCAGCAGCCAAGTAGGGGGATATAGCAATCAGCCCCAGCATTTT. Residues: CASSQVGGYSNQPQHF.

The chain is built from TRBV10-1 and TRBJ1-2; no clear D gene. The germline gives CDR1 WNHNN, CDR2 SYGVQD (reference sequence). V gave up 0 bases and J gave up 2 bases, with 7 bases separating them. This CDR3 contains 14 residues. Here the CDR3 reads CASSESGRNYGYTF. The CDR3 bases are TGCGCCAGCAGTGAGTCGGGCAGAAACTATGGCTACACCTTC.

The rearrangement links TRBV27 to TRBJ2-2; maybe TRBD1 (6 bases). Germline V gene sequence: CDR1 MNHEY, CDR2 SMNVEV (reference sequence). The CDR3 is 17 amino acids. The ends were cut back, 3 bases at V and 4 bases at J, with 18 bases in the middle. This chain's CDR3 is CASSFRRAGTSTGELFF. As DNA, the CDR3 is TGTGCCAGCAGTTTTCGGCGGGCAGGGACAAGCACCGGGGAGCTGTTTTTT.

This chain uses TRBV2 with TRBJ1-1; no clear D. This CDR3 has 16 amino acids. V was shortened by 2 bases and J by 3 bases, with 16 bases between the two germline ends. The germline V gene has CDR1 SNHLY and CDR2 FYNNEI. This CDR3 is CASSESTLVHHTEAFF. CDR3 coding DNA: TGTGCCAGCAGTGAATCCACCCTCGTACACCACACTGAAGCTTTCTTT.

CDR3 amino acids: CATSRDNAVSYGYTF. Written as DNA, the CDR3 is TGTGCCACCAGCAGAGATAATGCGGTTAGCTATGGCTACACCTTC. The chain couples TRBV15 to TRBJ1-2, with unresolved D. Germline V CDR1 and CDR2: LNHNV, YYDKDF (reference sequence). There are 15 residues in the CDR3. V gave up 0 bases and J gave up 4 bases, with 12 bases separating them.

The chain has TRBV5-4 and TRBJ2-5; D perhaps matches TRBD1 (6 bases). This CDR3 has 14 residues. Germline V gene data show CDR1 as SGHNT and CDR2 as YYREEE (reference sequence). V was cut by 3 bases and J by 1 base, with 10 bases left in between. The CDR3 DNA reads TGTGCCAGCAGCTCGGCGACAGGCCAAGAGACCCAGTACTTC. Its translation: CASSSATGQETQYF.

This chain connects TRBV18 to TRBJ2-7; D is possibly TRBD1 (5 bases). V shed 2 bases and J shed 3 bases, with 8 bases lying between them. The CDR3 is 13 residues long. Germline assignment: CDR1 KGHSH and CDR2 LQKENI. The CDR3 reads CASSPEGDYEQYF. The CDR3 DNA follows: TGTGCCAGCTCACCAGAAGGGGACTACGAGCAGTACTTC.

V is TRBV7-9 and J is TRBJ2-3; D gene uncertain. The CDR3 consists of 15 residues. V dropped 1 base and J dropped 3 bases, with 11 bases sitting between them. Germline V gene lookup returns CDR1 SEHNR and CDR2 FQNEAQ (reference sequence). The CDR3 nucleotides read TGTGCCAGCAGCTTAGGCAGTGTGAGGACAGATACGCAGTATTTT. It is translated as CASSLGSVRTDTQYF.

V gene TRBV30 combines with J gene TRBJ2-7; D is unclear. Trimming took 1 base from V and 7 from J, leaving 8 bases between them. Germline V gene data show CDR1 as GTSNPN and CDR2 as SVGIG (reference sequence). This CDR3 is 11 amino acids long. Here the CDR3 DNA reads TGTGCCTGGAGTGACAGTCTGGAGCAGTACTTC. Translating gives CAWSDSLEQYF.

The chain has TRBV30 and TRBJ2-1; possible D gene TRBD1, 6 bases. Trimming pared 0 bases from V and 7 bases from J, leaving 13 bases between. The CDR3 runs 14 residues. The germline CDR1 and CDR2 sequences are GTSNPN and SVGIG (reference sequence). CDR3 sequence: CAWSVGGTVNEQFF. DNA of the CDR3: TGTGCCTGGAGTGTTGGGGGCACGGTAAATGAGCAGTTCTTC. The complete variable domain, with remaining parts taken from reference TRBV30 and TRBJ2-1, reads SQTIHQWPATLVQPVGSPLSLECTVEGTSNPNLYWYRQAAGRGLQLLFYSVGIGQISSEVPQNLSASRPQDRQFILSSKKLLLSDSGFYLCAWSVGGTVNEQFFGPGTRLTVL.

V is TRBV2 and J is TRBJ2-1; 8 bases align to TRBD1. With V trimmed by 3 bases and J by 6 bases, 7 bases remained unmatched. The CDR3 covers 15 residues. Germline V gene sequence: CDR1 SNHLY, CDR2 FYNNEI. CDR3 bases: TGTGCCAGCAGTGACCGTGACAGGGGTGGCAATGAGCAGTTCTTC. Translating it yields CASSDRDRGGNEQFF.

The J gene is TRBJ2-1, the V gene TRBV6-4; TRBD2 agrees at 9 bases. The germline V gene has CDR1 MRHNA and CDR2 SNTAGT. Germline trimming cut 0 bases from V and 4 bases from J; bases unmatched to any gene: 4. The CDR3 spans 16 residues. CDR3 protein: CASSDSIAGDYNEQFF. The CDR3 DNA is TGTGCCAGCAGTGACTCGATAGCGGGAGATTACAATGAGCAGTTCTTC.

The V call is TRBV7-6, the J call TRBJ2-5, with D possibly TRBD1 on 6 matching bases. Trimming took 4 bases from V and 2 from J, leaving 11 bases between them. From germline, CDR1 is SGHVS and CDR2 FNYEAQ. The CDR3 has 14 amino acids. The CDR3 DNA follows: TGTGCCAGCAGCTCTCAACAGGGTCAAGAGACCCAGTACTTC. It translates to CASSSQQGQETQYF.

V usage is TRBV18 and J usage is TRBJ2-3; 7 nucleotides match TRBD2. V shed 4 bases, J shed 0 bases, and the junction held 7 bases outside the gene matches. Germline assignment: CDR1 KGHSH and CDR2 LQKENI. This CDR3 contains 16 residues. The CDR3 DNA reads TGTGCCAGCTCACTCCTAGCGGCGCCTAGCACAGATACGCAGTATTTT. Amino acid sequence: CASSLLAAPSTDTQYF.

This clone was detected a few times. One junction end does not reproduce the germline sequence, and a read error may be involved. The chain combines TRBV7-3 with TRBJ2-1; 9 positions match TRBD2. CDR3 length: 16 residues. Looked up from germline, CDR1 is SGHTA and CDR2 is FQGTGA. DNA for the CDR3: TGCGCCAGCAGCCAAGATCGAAGCGGGGGGAAAAATGAGCAGTTCTTC. This codes for CASSQDRSGGKNEQFF.

The chain has TRBV5-1 and TRBJ2-1; TRBD2 matches at 10 bases. The CDR3 has 18 amino acids. Trimming cost V 0 bases and J 4 bases; bases outside gene matches: 10. Germline lookup yields CDR1 SGHRS and CDR2 YFSETQ. The CDR3, as DNA: TGCGCCAGCAGCTTGGCCGGTGCGAGGACTAGCGGATACAATGAGCAGTTCTTC. Protein product: CASSLAGARTSGYNEQFF.

V and J are TRBV7-9 and TRBJ2-1; TRBD2 matches at 8 bases. The J segment lost 7 bases and the V segment lost 4 bases, leaving 9 bases of the junction unmatched. This CDR3 comprises 15 residues. In germline, CDR1 is SEHNR, CDR2 FQNEAQ (reference sequence). The CDR3 DNA sequence: TGTGCCAGCAGCTACCCTGCGGGAGGAAGAAATGAGCAGTTCTTC. This translates into CASSYPAGGRNEQFF. The variable domain in full, with the rest retrieved from reference TRBV7-9 and TRBJ2-1, is DTGVSQNPRHKITKRGQNVTFRCDPISEHNRLYWYRQTLGQGPEFLTYFQNEAQLEKSRLLSDRFSAERPKGSFSTLEIQRTEQGDSAMYLCASSYPAGGRNEQFFGPGTRLTVL.

This clone was recorded only once. The chain couples TRBV18 to TRBJ1-6, with D hard to call. Germline V gives CDR1 KGHSH, CDR2 LQKENI. The CDR3 is 13 residues long. With 2 bases removed from V and 7 bases from J, the gap between germline ends came to 6 bases. The CDR3 loop reads CASSPGDNSPLHF. In DNA form, the CDR3 reads TGTGCCAGCTCACCAGGAGACAATTCACCCCTCCACTTT.

The genes are TRBV7-9 and TRBJ2-2; 7 bases are shared with TRBD1. With 4 bases clipped from V and 2 bases from J, the junction kept 4 bases outside the gene matches. The CDR3 is made up of 15 amino acids. Looked up from germline, CDR1 is SEHNR and CDR2 is FQNEAQ (reference sequence). Here the CDR3 reads CASSSRDSNTGELFF. The CDR3 region has the DNA TGTGCCAGCAGCTCCCGGGACAGCAACACCGGGGAGCTGTTTTTT.